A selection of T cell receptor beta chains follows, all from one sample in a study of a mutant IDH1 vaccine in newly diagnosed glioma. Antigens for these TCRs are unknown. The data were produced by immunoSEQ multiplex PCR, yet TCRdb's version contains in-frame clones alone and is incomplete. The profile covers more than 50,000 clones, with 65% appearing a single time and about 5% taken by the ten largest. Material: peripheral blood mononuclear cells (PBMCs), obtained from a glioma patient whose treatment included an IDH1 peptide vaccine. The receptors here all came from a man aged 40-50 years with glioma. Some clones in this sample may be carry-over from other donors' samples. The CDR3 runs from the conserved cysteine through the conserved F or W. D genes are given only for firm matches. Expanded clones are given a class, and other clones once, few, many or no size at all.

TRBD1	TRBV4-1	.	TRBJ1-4	CASSQSGQINEKLFF	TGCGCCAGCAGCCAATCGGGACAGATTAATGAAAAACTGTTTTTT
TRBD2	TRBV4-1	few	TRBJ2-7	CASSRGWGTTYEQYF	TGCGCCAGCAGCCGGGGTTGGGGGACTACCTACGAGCAGTACTTC
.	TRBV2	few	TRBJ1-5	CASSDTGSGQPQHF	TGTGCCAGCAGTGATACGGGAAGTGGCCAGCCCCAGCATTTT
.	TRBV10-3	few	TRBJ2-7	CAIKMDGAMSYEQYF	TGTGCCATCAAGATGGACGGAGCAATGTCCTACGAGCAGTACTTC
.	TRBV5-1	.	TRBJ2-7	CASSLVGRRTYEQYF	TGCGCCAGCAGCTTGGTTGGACGGAGAACCTACGAGCAGTACTTC
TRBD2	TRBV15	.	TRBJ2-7	CATSRGMWTSGYEQYF	TGTGCCACCAGCAGAGGCATGTGGACTAGCGGCTACGAGCAGTACTTC
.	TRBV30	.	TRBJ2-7	CAWSYTYEQYF	TGTGCCTGGTCTTATACCTACGAGCAGTACTTC
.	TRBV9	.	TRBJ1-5	CASSVGLGVGNQPQHF	TGTGCCAGCAGCGTAGGGCTGGGGGTAGGCAATCAGCCCCAGCATTTT
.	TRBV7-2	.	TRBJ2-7	CASSSARVYEQYF	TGTGCCAGCAGCTCGGCTAGGGTCTACGAGCAGTACTTC
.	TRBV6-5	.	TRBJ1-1	CASSYSAVRNTEAFF	TGTGCCAGCAGTTACTCTGCAGTCAGGAACACTGAAGCTTTCTTT
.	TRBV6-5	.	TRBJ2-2	CASSYSNVGFTGELFF	TGTGCCAGCAGTTACTCGAATGTAGGATTCACCGGGGAGCTGTTTTTT
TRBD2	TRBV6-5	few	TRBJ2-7	CASSSGGSTYEQYF	TGTGCCAGCAGTAGCGGGGGGTCCACCTACGAGCAGTACTTC
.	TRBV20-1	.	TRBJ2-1	CSFDLYNEQFF	TGCAGTTTTGACCTGTACAATGAGCAGTTCTTC
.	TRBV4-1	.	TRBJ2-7	CASSQISLGMETYEQYF	TGCGCCAGCAGCCAAATTTCGCTGGGGATGGAAACCTACGAGCAGTACTTC
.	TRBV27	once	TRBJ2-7	CASSLFSVGGYEQYF	TGTGCCAGCAGTTTATTTTCCGTAGGGGGCTACGAGCAGTACTTC
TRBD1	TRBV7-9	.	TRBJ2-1	CASSLWDRSYNEQFF	TGTGCCAGCAGCTTGTGGGACAGGTCCTACAATGAGCAGTTCTTC
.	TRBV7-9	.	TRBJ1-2	CASSSSGLLYGYTF	TGTGCCAGCAGCTCCTCAGGACTGCTATATGGCTACACCTTC
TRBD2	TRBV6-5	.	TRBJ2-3	CASSFQSGGPDTQYF	TGTGCCAGCAGTTTCCAGAGCGGGGGGCCGGATACGCAGTATTTT
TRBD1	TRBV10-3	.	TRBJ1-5	CAISGGQINQPQHF	TGTGCCATCAGTGGGGGACAGATCAATCAGCCCCAGCATTTT
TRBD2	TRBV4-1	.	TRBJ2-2	CASSQVIPSAGGPDTGELFF	TGCGCCAGCAGCCAAGTCATACCTTCAGCGGGGGGGCCGGACACCGGGGAGCTGTTTTTT
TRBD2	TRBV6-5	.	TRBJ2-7	CATQREGNSEQYF	TGTGCCACCCAACGGGAGGGAAACTCCGAGCAGTACTTC
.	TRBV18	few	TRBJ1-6	CASSPTPTGNYNSPLHF	TGTGCCAGCTCCCCAACCCCGACAGGAAACTATAATTCACCCCTCCACTTT
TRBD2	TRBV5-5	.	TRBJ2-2	CASSLWRGGLAGELFF	TGTGCCAGCAGCTTGTGGCGGGGGGGGTTGGCCGGGGAGCTGTTTTTT
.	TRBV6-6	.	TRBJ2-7	CASSYGTPISYEQYF	TGTGCCAGCAGTTATGGGACTCCTATCTCCTACGAGCAGTACTTC
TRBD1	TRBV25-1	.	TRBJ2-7	CASSVGTGYEQYF	TGTGCCAGCAGTGTAGGGACAGGGTACGAGCAGTACTTC
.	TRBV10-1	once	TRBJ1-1	CASSLLPGNTEAFF	TGCGCCAGCTCTCTTCTTCCAGGGAACACTGAAGCTTTCTTT
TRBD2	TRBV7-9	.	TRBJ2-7	CASSAATSGFREQYF	TGTGCCAGCAGCGCGGCGACTAGCGGATTTAGGGAGCAGTACTTC
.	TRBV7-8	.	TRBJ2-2	CASRPRTAPGELFF	TGTGCCAGCAGACCCCGGACAGCCCCCGGGGAGCTGTTTTTT
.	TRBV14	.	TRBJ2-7	CASSQEVGGYYEQYF	TGTGCCAGCAGCCAAGAAGTCGGCGGCTACTACGAGCAGTACTTC
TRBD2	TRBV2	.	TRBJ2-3	CASGSGGATDTQYF	TGTGCCAGCGGTAGCGGGGGGGCTACAGATACGCAGTATTTT
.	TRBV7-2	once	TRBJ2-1	CASSSPRGGRGTYNEQFF	TGTGCCAGCAGCTCCCCCCGCGGGGGCAGGGGGACCTACAATGAGCAGTTCTTC
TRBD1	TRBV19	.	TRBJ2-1	CASRPPTGNEQFF	TGTGCCAGTAGACCACCGACAGGGAATGAGCAGTTCTTC
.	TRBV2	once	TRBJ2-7	CASSGWGSYEQYF	TGTGCCAGCAGCGGGTGGGGCTCCTACGAGCAGTACTTC
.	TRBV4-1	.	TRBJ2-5	CASSQGGIQETQYF	TGCGCCAGCAGCCAAGGGGGGATCCAAGAGACCCAGTACTTC
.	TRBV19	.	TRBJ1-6	CASTTGWGNSPLHF	TGTGCCAGCACTACAGGGTGGGGAAATTCACCCCTCCACTTT
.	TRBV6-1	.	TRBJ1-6	CAFRGTSGSPLHF	TGTGCCTTTCGGGGGACTTCTGGTTCACCCCTCCACTTT
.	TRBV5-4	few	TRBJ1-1	CASSLANTEAFF	TGTGCCAGCAGCTTGGCGAACACTGAAGCTTTCTTT